Listed here are 10 T cell receptor beta chains from one sample, sequenced in a study of T cells in Graves' hyperthyroidism and ophthalmopathy (dated by TCRdb to between 2018 and 2021). Receptor libraries were prepared by multiplex PCR. TCRdb shows the sequencer as Illumina HiSeq 2000. TCR beta CDR3 regions were amplified from RNA transcripts. The TCR CDR3 was subjected to a first round of RT-PCR using the HTBI primer set and the Qiagen OneStep RT-PCR kit. TCRdb handled the public reads itself, with Q25 trimming in fastp and clone calling in MiXCR, and kept productive beta chains. Entries that share a CDR3 protein sequence are merged under the most common genes and DNA. The sample table contains about 700,000 distinct CDR3 sequences; only one count was recorded for approximately 42% of them. About 7.7% of the sample comes from the top ten. The material sequenced was peripheral blood or thyroid tissue (not recorded which). The receptors were sampled from an adult man with Graves' disease, either hyperthyroidism or ophthalmopathy (not recorded which).

In the case of this clonotype: No conserved phenylalanine or tryptophan ends this CDR3, so it is likely a read error. The limits of the CDR3 on the DNA are not certain, so only TCRdb's listed CDR3 is given. J is TRBJ2-7 and V is TRBV20-1. The CDR3 length is 9 residues, termini included. The germline V gene has CDR1 DFQATT and CDR2 SNEGSKA (reference sequence). The CDR3 spells CSAIPMARQ.

The chain combines TRBV25-1 with TRBJ1-4, with a tentative D call TRBD1 (6 bases). The CDR3 is 15 amino acids. The ends were cut back, 4 bases at V and 8 bases at J, with 17 bases in the middle. The germline V gene encodes CDR1 MGHDK and CDR2 SYGVNS. CDR3 region: CASSGGAAGDEKLFF. CDR3 nucleotide sequence: TGTGCCAGCAGTGGGGGGGCGGCAGGGGACGAAAAACTGTTTTTT.

The J gene is TRBJ1-4, the V gene TRBV25-1, with a possible D match to TRBD1 (5 bases). Germline CDR1 is MGHDK and CDR2 is SYGVNS. The CDR3 runs to 18 residues. Trimming removed 8 bases at V and 4 bases at J, with 26 bases between. CDR3 in amino acids: CASHPPPNRGRSNEKLFF. CDR3 nucleotide sequence: TGTGCCAGCCATCCCCCCCCGAATCGGGGCAGGAGTAATGAAAAACTGTTTTTT.

V is TRBV7-4 and J is TRBJ2-7, with 10 nucleotides matching TRBD2. The CDR3 contains 16 residues. V lost 5 bases to trimming and J lost 2 bases; unmatched junction nucleotides: 9. The germline V gene encodes CDR1 SGHVT and CDR2 SQSDAQ. CDR3 sequence reads: CASSQVGSGRTYEQYF. CDR3 nucleotide sequence: TGTGCCAGCAGCCAGGTCGGTAGCGGGAGGACCTACGAGCAGTACTTC.

J is TRBJ1-2 and V is TRBV28; no definite D call. CDR3 length: 11 residues. The V end was cut by 10 bases, the J end by 2 bases, with 8 bases between. Per the germline V gene, CDR1 is MDHEN and CDR2 is SYDVKM. In nucleotides, the CDR3 is TGTGCCAACAGCTCCAACTATGGCTACACCTTC. This encodes CANSSNYGYTF.

In its sample, this clonotype was seen a few times. The J gene is TRBJ1-1, the V gene TRBV6-1; D possibly corresponds to TRBD1 (6 bases). The CDR3 has 14 amino acids. Germline lookup yields CDR1 MNHNS and CDR2 SASEGT. The ends were cut back, 8 bases at V and 6 bases at J, with 19 bases in the middle. Here the CDR3 reads CASAMQGLSSEAFF. Written as DNA, the CDR3 is TGTGCCAGCGCAATGCAGGGGTTGAGCTCTGAAGCTTTCTTT.

The sample holds one count of this clonotype. This may be a read error, as it is one base from a much larger clone. The V call is TRBV10-3, the J call TRBJ1-5; no firm D call. This CDR3 has 14 residues. Germline V lookup: CDR1 ENHRY, CDR2 SYGVKD. The germline V and J ends were trimmed by 3 bases and 6 bases, with 12 bases remaining between them. CDR3 nucleotides: TGTGCCATCAGTGAAAGTCCATCCAGTCAGCCCCAGCATTTT. It specifies CAISESPSSQPQHF.

This clonotype came up many times. The chain joins TRBV20-1 to TRBJ2-5, with 9 bases matching TRBD2. The length of the CDR3 is 15 residues. Germline CDR1 DFQATT, CDR2 SNEGSKA (reference sequence). The V gene end was trimmed by 5 bases and the J gene end by 5 bases; junction bases not matched to a gene: 12. This CDR3 reads CSAQVGLALTETQYF. CDR3 coding DNA: TGCAGTGCTCAGGTGGGACTAGCTCTGACGGAGACCCAGTACTTC.

This clonotype was picked up many times. The CDR3 loop reads CATSDAWTGAGYTF. CDR3 coding DNA: TGTGCCACCAGTGACGCATGGACAGGAGCCGGCTACACCTTC. The J gene is TRBJ1-2, the V gene TRBV24-1; 7 bases are shared with TRBD1. V was pared by 4 bases and J by 8 bases, with 9 bases of the junction left unmatched. Germline V gene sequence: CDR1 KGHDR, CDR2 SFDVKD. This CDR3 has 14 residues.

A single count supports this clonotype. The germline gene is not matched at one end of the junction; a read error may be the cause. The V gene is TRBV7-2, the J gene TRBJ2-5; 9 bases fit TRBD1. CDR1 and CDR2 (germline): SGHTA, FQGNSA. The CDR3 is 14 residues long. The CDR3 reads CASSGTGRGETPYF. In DNA, the CDR3 is TGTGCCAGCAGTGGGACAGGGAGAGGAGAGACCCCGTACTTC.